The entry below describes one TCR beta chain. The entry originates in a study of control samples from healthy donors and cancer patients. Sequencing used immunoSEQ multiplex PCR; TCRdb keeps in-frame clones, though not all of them. The sample lists over 100,000 clones, 92% occurring once. The V gene's germline CDR1 is SGDLS and CDR2 YYNGEE. The junction had 2 bases not matched to a gene; V was cut back by 3 bases and J by 4 bases. CDR3 length equals 14 residues. This chain connects TRBV9 to TRBJ2-5; TRBD1 matches 11 bases. Sequenced: blood. This sequence originates from a man younger than 35 in good health. This chain's CDR3 is CASSGDRGGETQYF. Here the CDR3 DNA reads TGTGCCAGCAGCGGGGACAGGGGGGGAGAGACCCAGTACTTC.